The rows below give T cell receptor beta chains drawn from one sample of a study of cytomegalovirus exposure and HLA in healthy donors. The repertoire was sequenced with immunoSEQ multiplex PCR; TCRdb's copy has only in-frame clones and lacks some. Recorded for this sample: about 200,000 clones. What was sequenced was PBMCs. These receptors came from a boy aged 5-17 years in good health and CMV-seronegative. Each CDR3 is given with its conserved first and last residue. D genes are given only for firm matches.

J: TRBJ2-7
D: TRBD1
V: TRBV18
DNA: TGTGCCAGCTCACCGGGACAGGTTCACGAGCAGTACTTC
CDR3: CASSPGQVHEQYF

J: TRBJ1-2
D: -
V: TRBV19
DNA: TGTGCCAGTACCTGGGCCTATGGCTACACCTTC
CDR3: CASTWAYGYTF

J: TRBJ2-6
D: -
V: TRBV5-4
DNA: TGTGCCAGCGGAGGTTCTGGGGCCAACGTCCTGACTTTC
CDR3: CASGGSGANVLTF

J: TRBJ2-7
D: -
V: TRBV20-1
DNA: TGCAGTGCAAGGAGCAGCTACGAGCAGTACTTC
CDR3: CSARSSYEQYF

J: TRBJ2-3
D: -
V: TRBV5-4
DNA: TGTGCCAGCAGCTTCCCGACGGAGACAGATACGCAGTATTTT
CDR3: CASSFPTETDTQYF

J: TRBJ1-2
D: TRBD1
V: TRBV5-1
DNA: TGCGCCAGCAGCTTTTTGACAGGGGCGGACTATGGCTACACCTTC
CDR3: CASSFLTGADYGYTF

J: TRBJ2-1
D: -
V: TRBV11-2
DNA: TGTGCCAGCAGCTCCGCGGTCGGGGGAAGCTCCTACAATGAGCAGTTCTTC
CDR3: CASSSAVGGSSYNEQFF

J: TRBJ2-5
D: TRBD2
V: TRBV27
DNA: TGTGCCAGCAGTTTATACCCTAGCGGGGGGGCCGACCAAGAGACCCAGTACTTC
CDR3: CASSLYPSGGADQETQYF

J: TRBJ2-7
D: -
V: TRBV27
DNA: TGTGCCTCCAGCCGGGACAACTCCTACGAGCAGTACTTC
CDR3: CASSRDNSYEQYF

J: TRBJ2-7
D: TRBD2
V: TRBV6-5
DNA: TGTGCCAGCAGGGGGACTAGCTCCTACGAGCAGTACTTC
CDR3: CASRGTSSYEQYF

J: TRBJ1-2
D: TRBD1
V: TRBV30
DNA: TGTGCCTGGAGTGTACAGGGGACAGGGATATATGGCTACACCTTC
CDR3: CAWSVQGTGIYGYTF

J: TRBJ1-5
D: -
V: TRBV5-6
DNA: TGTGCCAGCAGCCATCGGGCTGGGAGACAGCCCCAGCATTTT
CDR3: CASSHRAGRQPQHF

J: TRBJ1-1
D: TRBD1
V: TRBV15
DNA: TGTGCCACCAGCAGTAGGACAGGGACCACTGAAGCTTTCTTT
CDR3: CATSSRTGTTEAFF

J: TRBJ1-1
D: -
V: TRBV6-1
DNA: TGTGCCAGCACCGAACCGAGGACAGCGAACACTGAAGCTTTCTTT
CDR3: CASTEPRTANTEAFF

J: TRBJ1-5
D: -
V: TRBV14
DNA: TGTGCCAGCAGCCAAGTAAGTGGGGCTAAGCATTTT
CDR3: CASSQVSGAKHF

J: TRBJ1-1
D: -
V: TRBV6-5
DNA: TGTGCCAGCAGTTACAGTCCCCGGGGTGAAGCTTTCTTT
CDR3: CASSYSPRGEAFF

J: TRBJ1-2
D: TRBD1
V: TRBV5-6
DNA: TGTGCCAGCAGCTTACAGGGGGCGCGTGGCTACACCTTC
CDR3: CASSLQGARGYTF

J: TRBJ1-3
D: -
V: TRBV7-2
DNA: TGTGCCAGCAGCTTACGGGAGCGCGGAAACACCATATATTTT
CDR3: CASSLRERGNTIYF

J: TRBJ1-2
D: -
V: TRBV30
DNA: TGTGCCTGGAGTGTAGGACCAGGGGAGTCTAACTATGGCTACACCTTC
CDR3: CAWSVGPGESNYGYTF

J: TRBJ2-6
D: TRBD1
V: TRBV4-1
DNA: TGCGCCAGCAGCCAAGATCGGACAGGGGTCCACTCTGGGGCCAACGTCCTGACTTTC
CDR3: CASSQDRTGVHSGANVLTF

J: TRBJ2-6
D: -
V: TRBV29-1
DNA: TGCAGCGTAGACTTAGGGGCCAACGTCCTGACTTTC
CDR3: CSVDLGANVLTF

J: TRBJ1-2
D: -
V: TRBV30
DNA: TGTGCCTGGAGGGGCCCGGCTGTCTATGGCTACACCTTC
CDR3: CAWRGPAVYGYTF

J: TRBJ2-7
D: TRBD2
V: TRBV28
DNA: TGTGCCAGCAGTTTAAGACTAGCGGGGGCTTACGAGCAGTACTTC
CDR3: CASSLRLAGAYEQYF

J: TRBJ2-1
D: TRBD2
V: TRBV7-3
DNA: TGTGCCAGCAGCTGGGGGACCTGGCCGGGGGGGCCTCTCGATGAGCAGTTCTTC
CDR3: CASSWGTWPGGPLDEQFF

J: TRBJ2-1
D: TRBD2
V: TRBV7-3
DNA: TGTGCCAGCAGCATTACTAGCGGGGGCGGGGATGAGCAGTTCTTC
CDR3: CASSITSGGGDEQFF

J: TRBJ1-6
D: -
V: TRBV7-2
DNA: TGTGCCAGCAGCCGGAGACAGAGCTCCTATAATTCACCCCTCCACTTT
CDR3: CASSRRQSSYNSPLHF

J: TRBJ1-1
D: -
V: TRBV7-5
DNA: TGTGCCAGCAGCCGCACTCCTGGCACTGAAGCTTTCTTT
CDR3: CASSRTPGTEAFF

J: TRBJ1-3
D: TRBD1
V: TRBV7-9
DNA: TGTGCCGTCGTACCTCGGGACAGGGCTGGAAACACCATATATTTT
CDR3: CAVVPRDRAGNTIYF

J: TRBJ2-2
D: -
V: TRBV19
DNA: TGTGCCAGTATGAGGTGGAACACCGGGGAGCTGTTTTTT
CDR3: CASMRWNTGELFF

J: TRBJ1-5
D: -
V: TRBV4-1
DNA: TGCGCCAGCAGCTCTCTATTGGAGGGTGCGAGCAATCAGCCCCAGCATTTT
CDR3: CASSSLLEGASNQPQHF

J: TRBJ2-7
D: TRBD2
V: TRBV28
DNA: TGTGCCAGCAGTTCTACCAACCCTCGGGGGGGGAGGGTCTACGAGCAGTACTTC
CDR3: CASSSTNPRGGRVYEQYF

J: TRBJ1-1
D: -
V: TRBV6-5
DNA: TGTGCCAGCAGTTACTCGTACAGGGCATCGGCTGAAGCTTTCTTT
CDR3: CASSYSYRASAEAFF

J: TRBJ1-5
D: TRBD1
V: TRBV28
DNA: TGTGCCAGCAGTTCCGCGACAGGGATCAATCAGCCCCAGCATTTT
CDR3: CASSSATGINQPQHF

J: TRBJ2-4
D: TRBD2
V: TRBV7-8
DNA: TGTGCCAGCAGCCCCCCCCGGGGGGTAGCCAAAAACATTCAGTACTTC
CDR3: CASSPPRGVAKNIQYF

J: TRBJ1-2
D: TRBD1
V: TRBV30
DNA: TGTGCCTGGAGCCAGCGACAGGGCTATGGCTACACCTTC
CDR3: CAWSQRQGYGYTF

J: TRBJ1-3
D: TRBD1
V: TRBV19
DNA: TGTGCCAGTAGTATAGATGACACCGGACAGGGGAACTCTGGAAACACCATATATTTT
CDR3: CASSIDDTGQGNSGNTIYF

J: TRBJ2-7
D: TRBD2
V: TRBV11-3
DNA: TGTGCCAGCAGCCGTTCCCGGGAGGGGGAGCAGTACTTC
CDR3: CASSRSREGEQYF

J: TRBJ1-1
D: -
V: TRBV6-5
DNA: TGTGCCAGCACCATGCTAGGGGGTGAAGCTTTCTTT
CDR3: CASTMLGGEAFF

J: TRBJ1-5
D: -
V: TRBV4-1
DNA: TGCGCCAGCAGCCAAGCCGCGGGGATTCAACGCAATCAGCCCCAGCATTTT
CDR3: CASSQAAGIQRNQPQHF

J: TRBJ2-1
D: TRBD1
V: TRBV28
DNA: TGTGCCAGCAGTGGCCCGGGACAGGGGAATGAGCAGTTCTTC
CDR3: CASSGPGQGNEQFF

J: TRBJ2-3
D: -
V: TRBV11-2
DNA: TGTGCCAGCAGCTCAGAACAGGGCCCCCTAGATACGCAGTATTTT
CDR3: CASSSEQGPLDTQYF

J: TRBJ2-1
D: TRBD2
V: TRBV6-6
DNA: TGTGCCAGCAGTTATGGGACTAGCGGTTACAATGAGCAGTTCTTC
CDR3: CASSYGTSGYNEQFF

J: TRBJ1-1
D: TRBD1
V: TRBV5-6
DNA: TGTGCCAGCAATTGGGACAGGGGGCACGGGGACACTGAAGCTTTCTTT
CDR3: CASNWDRGHGDTEAFF

J: TRBJ2-3
D: TRBD2
V: TRBV30
DNA: TGTGCCTGGAGTTGGAATAGCGGGGGCTGGACAGATACGCAGTATTTT
CDR3: CAWSWNSGGWTDTQYF

J: TRBJ2-2
D: -
V: TRBV4-1
DNA: TGCGCCAGCAGCCAAAGAACACAAGCGAACACCGGGGAGCTGTTTTTT
CDR3: CASSQRTQANTGELFF

J: TRBJ2-1
D: TRBD1
V: TRBV7-9
DNA: TGTGCCAGCAGCTTAGGTCCCCGGGGGGGACAGGGGGCGCATGAGCAGTTCTTC
CDR3: CASSLGPRGGQGAHEQFF

J: TRBJ2-1
D: TRBD2
V: TRBV11-1
DNA: TGTGCCAGCAGCCGCCAGGGGCGGGGGGTAAGGAATGAGCAGTTCTTC
CDR3: CASSRQGRGVRNEQFF

J: TRBJ1-3
D: TRBD1
V: TRBV5-6
DNA: TGTGCCAGCAGCCAGGGACAGGGGCTCGCTGGAAACACCATATATTTT
CDR3: CASSQGQGLAGNTIYF

J: TRBJ1-6
D: -
V: TRBV23-1
DNA: TGCGCCGCTGGAGGGTCCCGAAAGCCAAATTCACCCCTCCACTTT
CDR3: CAAGGSRKPNSPLHF

J: TRBJ1-2
D: -
V: TRBV6-5
DNA: TGTGCCAGCAGTTACTCAGAGGCAGCCAACTATGGCTACACCTTC
CDR3: CASSYSEAANYGYTF

J: TRBJ2-7
D: -
V: TRBV5-6
DNA: TGTGCCAGCAGCAGACGGGAAGGGGGTTACGAGCAGTACTTC
CDR3: CASSRREGGYEQYF

J: TRBJ2-1
D: -
V: TRBV28
DNA: TGTGCCAGCAGTGACGAGGAGGGCCCAATCTCCTACAATGAGCAGTTCTTC
CDR3: CASSDEEGPISYNEQFF

J: TRBJ2-2
D: -
V: TRBV18
DNA: TGTGCCAGCTCACCCTCCACCGGGGAGCTGTTTTTT
CDR3: CASSPSTGELFF

J: TRBJ2-3
D: TRBD1
V: TRBV7-2
DNA: TGTGCCAGCAGCTCCTCGGGACAGGCGTCAGATACGCAGTATTTT
CDR3: CASSSSGQASDTQYF

J: TRBJ2-3
D: TRBD2
V: TRBV4-1
DNA: TGCGCCAGCAGCCAAGATGAGCGGGGGGATACGCAGTATTTT
CDR3: CASSQDERGDTQYF

J: TRBJ1-2
D: -
V: TRBV28
DNA: TGTGCCAGCAGTCCGCAGACTCGGAGGGTTGGCTACACCTTC
CDR3: CASSPQTRRVGYTF

J: TRBJ1-1
D: -
V: TRBV5-6
DNA: TGTGCCAGCAGCCAAATCGACTCTACTGGGGCTTTCTTT
CDR3: CASSQIDSTGAFF

J: TRBJ1-6
D: -
V: TRBV30
DNA: TGTGCCTGGAGTTCAAATTCACCCCTCCACTTT
CDR3: CAWSSNSPLHF